The 22 T cell receptor beta chains in this list originate from one sample, sequenced in a study of radiotherapy plus CTLA-4 blockade in lung cancer. The protocol was immunoSEQ multiplex PCR, while the TCRdb copy is restricted to in-frame clones and leaves out a portion. Seen here are roughly 66,000 clones, under 85% observed once, and the top ten hold about 4%. This sample comprised peripheral blood, obtained from a patient treated with radiotherapy plus ipilimumab. The receptor set was obtained from a human donor with non-small cell lung cancer who had a partial response to radiotherapy plus ipilimumab.

The chain couples TRBV9 to TRBJ2-2; 13 bases map to TRBD2. Germline CDR1 and CDR2: SGDLS and YYNGEE. The CDR3 runs to 18 residues. Losses at the gene ends were 2 bases for V and 1 base for J; bases not matched to a gene: 5. The CDR3 DNA reads TGTGCCAGCAGCGTTGGACTAGCGGGAGCGATGAACACCGGGGAGCTGTTTTTT. Protein product: CASSVGLAGAMNTGELFF.

The chain combines TRBV7-3 with TRBJ2-3; a weak D match, TRBD1 (5 bases). The CDR3 is 14 residues long. The germline V and J ends were trimmed by 2 bases and 4 bases, with 10 bases remaining between them. Germline CDR1 is SGHTA and CDR2 is FQGTGA. The DNA for the CDR3 is TGTGCCAGCAGCTTAGAAGGGGTCGCAGATACGCAGTATTTT. This translates into CASSLEGVADTQYF. The full variable domain, with the rest looked up from reference TRBV7-3 and TRBJ2-3, is GAGVSQTPSNKVTEKGKYVELRCDPISGHTALYWYRQSLGQGPEFLIYFQGTGAADDSGLPNDRFFAVRPEGSVSTLKIQRTERGDSAVYLCASSLEGVADTQYFGPGTRLTVL.

The V call is TRBV6-5, the J call TRBJ2-7; TRBD1 matches 9 bases. The J segment lost 5 bases and the V segment lost 5 bases, leaving 10 bases of the junction unmatched. The CDR3 sequence is 15 residues long. Germline V gives CDR1 MNHEY, CDR2 SVGAGI. This CDR3 reads CASSLTRTGVDEQYF. The CDR3 region has the DNA TGTGCCAGCAGTCTCACTCGGACAGGGGTCGACGAGCAGTACTTC.

This clone was observed a few times. The chain is built from TRBV7-2 and TRBJ1-2, with 9 bases aligning to TRBD1. V shed 0 bases and J 5 bases; nucleotides not matched to a gene: 1. This CDR3 spans 14 amino acids. Per the germline V gene, CDR1 is SGHTA and CDR2 is FQGNSA. DNA of the CDR3: TGTGCCAGCAGCTTAGCCGGGACAGGGTATGGCTACACCTTC. Its translation is CASSLAGTGYGYTF. The whole variable domain, filled in from reference TRBV7-2 and TRBJ1-2, reads GAGVSQSPSNKVTEKGKDVELRCDPISGHTALYWYRQSLGQGLEFLIYFQGNSAPDKSGLPSDRFSAERTGGSVSTLTIQRTQQEDSAVYLCASSLAGTGYGYTFGSGTRLTVV.

The V call is TRBV5-1, the J call TRBJ1-1; D remains unclear. The CDR3 loop spans 13 amino acids. V was shortened by 1 base and J by 4 bases, with 8 bases between the two germline ends. The germline V gene has CDR1 SGHRS and CDR2 YFSETQ. The CDR3 DNA is TGCGCCAGCAGCTTGAAGCGAGGCACTGAAGCTTTCTTT. Residues: CASSLKRGTEAFF.

V and J are TRBV2 and TRBJ1-5; D is possibly TRBD1 (5 bases). Trimming shortened V by 4 bases and J by 6 bases, and 10 bases separated the two germline ends. In germline, CDR1 is SNHLY, CDR2 FYNNEI. The CDR3 has 13 amino acids. CDR3 region: CASSAGHTQPQHF. DNA for the CDR3: TGTGCCAGCAGTGCCGGACACACTCAGCCCCAGCATTTT. The full variable domain, its missing parts supplied by reference TRBV2 and TRBJ1-5, is EPEVTQTPSHQVTQMGQEVILRCVPISNHLYFYWYRQILGQKVEFLVSFYNNEISEKSEIFDDQFSVERPDGSNFTLKIRSTKLEDSAMYFCASSAGHTQPQHFGDGTRLSIL.

The chain couples TRBV6-5 to TRBJ1-1, with D maybe TRBD1 (5 bases). Germline loops: CDR1 MNHEY, CDR2 SVGAGI. The CDR3 is 15 amino acids. Trimming took 1 base from V and 4 from J, leaving 13 bases between them. This CDR3 reads CASSYFRRGGTEAFF. CDR3 sequence (DNA): TGTGCCAGCAGTTACTTTAGGAGGGGCGGCACTGAAGCTTTCTTT.

The chain carries TRBV6-6 and TRBJ2-7; 10 bases map to TRBD1. Trimming cost V 6 bases and J 6 bases; bases outside gene matches: 8. The CDR3 runs 14 residues. The germline V gene encodes CDR1 MNHNY and CDR2 SVGAGI (reference sequence). CDR3 residues: CASSPRDRGSEQYF. CDR3 nucleotide sequence: TGTGCCAGCAGCCCCCGGGACAGGGGAAGCGAGCAGTACTTC.

This clone showed up just once. CDR3 protein: CASSERGGEETQYF. For the CDR3, the DNA is TGTGCCAGCAGCGAGCGGGGGGGCGAAGAGACCCAGTACTTC. V usage is TRBV11-2 and J usage is TRBJ2-5; 10 bases are a match to TRBD2. The J segment lost 3 bases and the V segment lost 5 bases, leaving 3 bases of the junction unmatched. Germline V gene data show CDR1 as SGHAT and CDR2 as FQNNGV. This CDR3 has 14 residues.

V and J are TRBV5-1 and TRBJ2-5; weak D call: TRBD2 (5 bases). Between the trimmed V and J ends, which lost 1 base and 3 bases, there was a span of 7 bases. Germline V gene sequence: CDR1 SGHRS, CDR2 YFSETQ. The CDR3 is made up of 13 amino acids. In DNA, the CDR3 is TGCGCCAGCAGCTTGCCCGGGGAAGAGACCCAGTACTTC. Protein product: CASSLPGEETQYF.

This chain connects TRBV28 to TRBJ2-1, with 12 bases identical to TRBD2. The germline V gene has CDR1 MDHEN and CDR2 SYDVKM. This CDR3 is 15 amino acids long. The trim removed 6 bases at V and 6 bases at J, leaving 6 bases unmatched. CDR3 residues: CASRKTSGGFNEQFF. DNA for the CDR3: TGTGCCAGCAGGAAGACTAGCGGGGGTTTCAATGAGCAGTTCTTC.

This chain joins TRBV5-5 and TRBJ1-5; 12 positions agree with TRBD1. V dropped 4 bases and J dropped 5; count of bases not matched to a gene: 4. Germline lookup yields CDR1 SGHKS and CDR2 YYEKEE (reference sequence). This CDR3 is 15 amino acids long. DNA for the CDR3: TGTGCCAGCAGCCAGGGGACAGGGGGCGATCAGCCCCAGCATTTT. This sequence encodes CASSQGTGGDQPQHF. The full variable domain, in which reference TRBV5-5 and TRBJ1-5 provide the parts outside the CDR3, is DAGVTQSPTHLIKTRGQQVTLRCSPISGHKSVSWYQQVLGQGPQFIFQYYEKEERGRGNFPDRFSARQFPNYSSELNVNALLLGDSALYLCASSQGTGGDQPQHFGDGTRLSIL.

The J gene is TRBJ2-5, the V gene TRBV10-3; 10 nucleotides match TRBD2. Germline assignment: CDR1 ENHRY and CDR2 SYGVKD. J lost 2 bases, V lost 6 bases, and 6 bases had no gene match. This CDR3 comprises 15 residues. The CDR3 DNA reads TGTGCCATCAGCTTAGCGGGAGGTATGCAAGAGACCCAGTACTTC. The encoded protein is CAISLAGGMQETQYF.

This clone is a singleton in its sample. The chain combines TRBV18 with TRBJ2-3; D call uncertain. V lost 5 bases and J 0 bases, leaving 15 bases between the germline ends. The CDR3 runs 16 residues. The V gene's germline CDR1 is KGHSH and CDR2 LQKENI. The CDR3 DNA sequence: TGTGCCAGCTCAGCCCAAGCGTACTCTAGCACAGATACGCAGTATTTT. Amino acid sequence: CASSAQAYSSTDTQYF.

The gene calls are TRBV7-2 and TRBJ2-3; no clear D gene. Trimming removed 3 bases at V and 4 bases at J, with 2 bases between. Germline V gene data show CDR1 as SGHTA and CDR2 as FQGNSA. This CDR3 has 11 amino acids. DNA for the CDR3: TGTGCCAGCAGCTTCTCAGATACGCAGTATTTT. Translated: CASSFSDTQYF. Complete variable domain (other parts from reference TRBV7-2 and TRBJ2-3): GAGVSQSPSNKVTEKGKDVELRCDPISGHTALYWYRQSLGQGLEFLIYFQGNSAPDKSGLPSDRFSAERTGGSVSTLTIQRTQQEDSAVYLCASSFSDTQYFGPGTRLTVL.

This chain links TRBV4-2 with TRBJ2-7; 9 nucleotides align to TRBD1. The CDR3 loop spans 14 amino acids. The germline CDR1 and CDR2 sequences are LGHNA and YNFKEQ. Losses at the gene ends were 3 bases for V and 2 bases for J; bases not matched to a gene: 2. CDR3 protein: CASSHRQGAYEQYF. CDR3 bases: TGTGCCAGCAGCCATAGACAGGGGGCCTACGAGCAGTACTTC.

This chain joins TRBV28 and TRBJ1-1; 7 bases agree with TRBD1. V was clipped by 4 bases and J by 0 bases; unmatched bases: 11. Germline loops: CDR1 MDHEN, CDR2 SYDVKM. The CDR3 covers 17 residues. DNA for the CDR3: TGTGCCAGCAGTTCCCCTAGACAGGGCCTAATGAACACTGAAGCTTTCTTT. This encodes CASSSPRQGLMNTEAFF.

The rearrangement joins TRBV2 to TRBJ1-5, with D tentatively TRBD1 (6 bases). V was trimmed by 1 base and J by 4 bases, leaving 11 bases between them. The CDR3 extends over 15 amino acids. CDR1 is SNHLY, CDR2 FYNNEI, per germline. CDR3: CASSEGAQGNQPQHF. In nucleotides, the CDR3 is TGTGCCAGCAGTGAAGGGGCGCAGGGGAATCAGCCCCAGCATTTT.

The J gene is TRBJ2-7, the V gene TRBV19, with D possibly being TRBD2 (5 bases). From germline, CDR1 is LNHDA and CDR2 SQIVND (reference sequence). V was pared by 5 bases and J by 0 bases, with 5 bases between. The CDR3 loop spans 12 amino acids. CDR3 sequence (DNA): TGTGCCAGTAGTCGGGACTCCTACGAGCAGTACTTC. It is translated as CASSRDSYEQYF.

The chain carries TRBV20-1 and TRBJ2-5; D ambiguous. The CDR3 contains 11 residues. V was shortened by 6 bases and J by 1 base, with 6 bases between the two germline ends. CDR1 DFQATT and CDR2 SNEGSKA come from the germline V gene (reference sequence). CDR3 residues: CSASSQETQYF. The CDR3 DNA reads TGCAGTGCCTCCAGCCAAGAGACCCAGTACTTC.

The V call is TRBV2, the J call TRBJ2-1, with D possibly TRBD2 on 7 matching bases. Germline V lookup: CDR1 SNHLY, CDR2 FYNNEI. The germline V and J ends were trimmed by 10 bases and 0 bases, with 16 bases remaining between them. CDR3 length: 15 residues. The CDR3 sequence is CAIDEGGSSYNEQFF. CDR3 nucleotides: TGTGCCATCGACGAGGGGGGGAGCTCCTACAATGAGCAGTTCTTC.

The chain recombines TRBV9 with TRBJ2-5; 10 bases fit TRBD1. V was clipped by 3 bases and J by 3 bases; unmatched bases: 8. CDR1 is SGDLS and CDR2 is YYNGEE in the germline V gene. The CDR3 is 16 residues long. Here the CDR3 reads CASSAGDRGVEETQYF. Written as DNA, the CDR3 is TGTGCCAGCAGCGCCGGGGACAGGGGTGTCGAAGAGACCCAGTACTTC.